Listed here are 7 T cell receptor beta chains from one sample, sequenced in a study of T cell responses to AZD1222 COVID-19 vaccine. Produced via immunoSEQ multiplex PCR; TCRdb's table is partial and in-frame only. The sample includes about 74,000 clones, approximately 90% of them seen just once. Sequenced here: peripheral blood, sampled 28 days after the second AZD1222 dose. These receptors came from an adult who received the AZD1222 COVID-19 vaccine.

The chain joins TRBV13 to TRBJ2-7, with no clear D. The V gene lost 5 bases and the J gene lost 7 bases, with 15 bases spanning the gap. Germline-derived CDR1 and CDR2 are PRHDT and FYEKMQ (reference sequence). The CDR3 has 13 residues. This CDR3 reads CASSLDVLGEQYF. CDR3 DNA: TGTGCCAGCAGCCTCGACGTGTTGGGGGAGCAGTACTTC. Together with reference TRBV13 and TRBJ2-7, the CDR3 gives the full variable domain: AAGVIQSPRHLIKEKRETATLKCYPIPRHDTVYWYQQGPGQDPQFLISFYEKMQSDKGSIPDRFSAQQFSDYHSELNMSSLELGDSALYFCASSLDVLGEQYFGPGTRLTVT.

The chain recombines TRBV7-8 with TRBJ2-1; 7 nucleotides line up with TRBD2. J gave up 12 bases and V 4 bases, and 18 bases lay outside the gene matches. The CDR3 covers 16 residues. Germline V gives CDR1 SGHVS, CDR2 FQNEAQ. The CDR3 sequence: CASSSLLTSWGGGQFF. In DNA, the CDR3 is TGTGCCAGCAGCTCACTATTGACTAGCTGGGGGGGAGGGCAGTTCTTC.

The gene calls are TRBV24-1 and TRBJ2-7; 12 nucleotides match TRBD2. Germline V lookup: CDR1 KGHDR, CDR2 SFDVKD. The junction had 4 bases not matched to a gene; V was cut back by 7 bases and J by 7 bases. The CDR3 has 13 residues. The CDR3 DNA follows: TGTGCCACCAGACTAGCGGGAGGAGGGGAGCAGTACTTC. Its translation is CATRLAGGGEQYF.

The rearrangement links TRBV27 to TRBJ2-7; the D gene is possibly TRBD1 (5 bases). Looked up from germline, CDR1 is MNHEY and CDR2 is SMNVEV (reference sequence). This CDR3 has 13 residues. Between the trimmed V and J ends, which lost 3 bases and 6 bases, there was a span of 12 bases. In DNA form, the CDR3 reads TGTGCCAGCAGTTTGCAATGGGGCAGCGAGCAGTACTTC. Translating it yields CASSLQWGSEQYF.

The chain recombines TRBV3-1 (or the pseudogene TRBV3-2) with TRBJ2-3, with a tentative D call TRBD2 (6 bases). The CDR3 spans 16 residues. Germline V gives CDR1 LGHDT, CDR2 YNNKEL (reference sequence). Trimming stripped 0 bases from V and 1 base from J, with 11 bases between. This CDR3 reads CASSQDWGEGTDTQYF. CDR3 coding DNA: TGTGCCAGCAGCCAAGATTGGGGGGAGGGCACAGATACGCAGTATTTT.

The CDR3 DNA reads TGTGCCAGCAGCCCCAATCGCGGGTGGACCTACAATGAGCAGTTCTTC. It encodes CASSPNRGWTYNEQFF. The chain combines TRBV7-3 with TRBJ2-1; D might be TRBD2 (5 bases). The CDR3 runs 16 residues. Trimming cost V 5 bases and J 2 bases, with 16 bases left between them. CDR1 and CDR2 (germline): SGHTA, FQGTGA.

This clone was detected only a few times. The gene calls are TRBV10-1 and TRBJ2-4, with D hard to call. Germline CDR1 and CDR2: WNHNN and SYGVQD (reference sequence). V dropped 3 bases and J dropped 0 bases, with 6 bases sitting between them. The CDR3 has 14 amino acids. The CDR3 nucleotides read TGCGCCAGCAGTGATGGAATAGCCAAAAACATTCAGTACTTC. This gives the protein CASSDGIAKNIQYF.